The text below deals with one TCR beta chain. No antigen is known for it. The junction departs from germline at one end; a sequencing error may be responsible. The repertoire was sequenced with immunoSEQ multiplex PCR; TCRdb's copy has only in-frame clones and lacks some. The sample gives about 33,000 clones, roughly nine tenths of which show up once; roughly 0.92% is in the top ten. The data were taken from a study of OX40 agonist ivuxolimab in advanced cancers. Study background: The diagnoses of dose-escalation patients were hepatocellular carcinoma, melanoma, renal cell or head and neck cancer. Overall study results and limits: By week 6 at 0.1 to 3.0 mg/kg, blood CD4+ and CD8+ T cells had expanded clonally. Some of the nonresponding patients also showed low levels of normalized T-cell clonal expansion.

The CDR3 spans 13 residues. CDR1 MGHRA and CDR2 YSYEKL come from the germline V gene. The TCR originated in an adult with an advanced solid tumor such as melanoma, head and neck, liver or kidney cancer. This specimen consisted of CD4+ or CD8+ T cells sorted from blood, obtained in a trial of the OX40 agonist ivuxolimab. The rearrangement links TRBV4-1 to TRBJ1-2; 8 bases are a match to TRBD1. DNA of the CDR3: TGCGCCAGCAGCCAAGATCAGGGGGCAGCTAACTCCTTC. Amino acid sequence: CASSQDQGAANSF.